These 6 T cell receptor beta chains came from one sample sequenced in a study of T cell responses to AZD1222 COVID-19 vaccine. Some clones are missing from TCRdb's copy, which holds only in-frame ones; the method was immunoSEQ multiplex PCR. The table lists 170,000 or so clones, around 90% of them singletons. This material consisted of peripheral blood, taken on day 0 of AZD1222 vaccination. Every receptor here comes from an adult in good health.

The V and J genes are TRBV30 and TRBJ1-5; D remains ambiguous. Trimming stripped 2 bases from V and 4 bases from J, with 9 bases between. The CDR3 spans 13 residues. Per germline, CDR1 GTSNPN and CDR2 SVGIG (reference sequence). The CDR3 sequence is CAWSHYMNQPQHF. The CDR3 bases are TGTGCCTGGAGTCATTACATGAATCAGCCCCAGCATTTT.

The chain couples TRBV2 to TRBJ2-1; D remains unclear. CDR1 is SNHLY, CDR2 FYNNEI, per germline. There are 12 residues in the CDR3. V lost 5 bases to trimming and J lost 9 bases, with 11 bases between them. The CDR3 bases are TGTGCCAGCAGTCGGGCCCAAAGTGAGCAGTTCTTC. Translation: CASSRAQSEQFF.

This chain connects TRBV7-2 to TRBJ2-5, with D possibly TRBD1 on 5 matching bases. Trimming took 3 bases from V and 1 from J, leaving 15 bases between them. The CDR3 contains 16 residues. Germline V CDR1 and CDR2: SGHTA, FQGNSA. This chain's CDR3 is CASSLRPGLVQETQYF. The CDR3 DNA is TGTGCCAGCAGCTTGCGCCCAGGGTTGGTCCAAGAGACCCAGTACTTC.

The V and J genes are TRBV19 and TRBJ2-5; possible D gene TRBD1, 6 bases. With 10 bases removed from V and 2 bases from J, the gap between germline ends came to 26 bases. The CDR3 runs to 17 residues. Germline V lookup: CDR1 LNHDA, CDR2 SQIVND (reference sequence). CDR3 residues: CANIVTLTGMRQETQYF. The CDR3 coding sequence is TGTGCCAATATAGTAACCCTAACAGGGATGAGGCAAGAGACCCAGTACTTC.

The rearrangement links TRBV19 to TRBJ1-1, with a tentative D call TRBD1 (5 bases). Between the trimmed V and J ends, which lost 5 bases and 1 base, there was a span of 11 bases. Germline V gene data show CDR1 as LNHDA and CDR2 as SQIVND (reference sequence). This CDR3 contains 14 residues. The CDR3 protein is CASSDRGRNTEAFF. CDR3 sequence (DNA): TGTGCCAGTAGTGACCGGGGGAGGAACACTGAAGCTTTCTTT.

CDR3: CASSMARGQGQETQYF. In nucleotides, the CDR3 is TGTGCCAGTAGTATGGCCAGGGGACAGGGACAAGAGACCCAGTACTTC. This chain uses TRBV19 with TRBJ2-5, with 9 nucleotides matching TRBD1. V dropped 3 bases and J dropped 2; count of bases not matched to a gene: 7. The length of the CDR3 is 16 residues. Looked up from germline, CDR1 is LNHDA and CDR2 is SQIVND (reference sequence). The full variable domain, its missing parts supplied by reference TRBV19 and TRBJ2-5, is DGGITQSPKYLFRKEGQNVTLSCEQNLNHDAMYWYRQDPGQGLRLIYYSQIVNDFQKGDIAEGYSVSREKKESFPLTVTSAQKNPTAFYLCASSMARGQGQETQYFGPGTRLLVL.